The 7 T cell receptor beta chains below were found in one sample sequenced in a study of shared clonotypes between healthy human individuals. Sequencing was performed with immunoSEQ multiplex PCR; in TCRdb, only in-frame clones are kept and a portion is missing. The data contain over a million clones, about 80% of them seen just once; the ten biggest clones take up 0.55% to 0.7%. The sample was memory CD4+ T cells from PBMCs. Subset: CD45RA-negative fraction. These receptors were obtained from a man younger than 35 in good health. Some clones in this sample may be carry-over from other donors' samples.

This chain links TRBV7-2 with TRBJ1-1; D is undetermined. The CDR3 has 13 amino acids. CDR1 and CDR2 from the germline V gene are SGHTA and FQGNSA. V lost 5 bases and J 5 bases, leaving 12 bases between the germline ends. CDR3 sequence (DNA): TGTGCCAGCAGCACTCGGACGGGGACTGAAGCTTTCTTT. Its protein product is CASSTRTGTEAFF.

The chain employs TRBV10-3 and TRBJ1-2, with TRBD1 matching over 9 bases. This CDR3 is 13 amino acids long. Germline CDR1 ENHRY, CDR2 SYGVKD. V shed 8 bases, J shed 2 bases, and the junction held 3 bases outside the gene matches. CDR3 sequence: CAIWTGANYGYTF. The CDR3 DNA reads TGTGCCATCTGGACAGGGGCCAACTATGGCTACACCTTC.

The CDR3 loop is CASSQGGGQKETQYF. DNA of the CDR3: TGTGCCAGCAGCCAGGGTGGGGGGCAGAAAGAGACCCAGTACTTC. V and J are TRBV9 and TRBJ2-5; D is tentatively TRBD1 or TRBD2 (6 bases each). In germline, CDR1 is SGDLS, CDR2 YYNGEE. The CDR3 has 15 amino acids. V gave up 4 bases and J gave up 3 bases, with 16 bases separating them.

Regarding this clone: At the DNA level, this CDR3 is encoded by other sequences in the same sample as well. The chain joins TRBV15 to TRBJ1-2; no clear D. Trimming shortened V by 0 bases and J by 8 bases, and 10 bases separated the two germline ends. This CDR3 contains 13 residues. Germline loops: CDR1 LNHNV, CDR2 YYDKDF (reference sequence). DNA for the CDR3: TGTGCCACCAGCAGAGATAGGGTGGGGGGCTACACCTTC. Translation: CATSRDRVGGYTF.

This chain links TRBV27 with TRBJ2-2; D might be TRBD1 (5 bases). There are 14 residues in the CDR3. V dropped 7 bases and J dropped 0 bases, with 9 bases sitting between them. CDR1 is MNHEY, CDR2 SMNVEV, per germline (reference sequence). The CDR3 protein is CASTYRPNTGELFF. In DNA, the CDR3 is TGTGCCAGCACCTACAGGCCGAACACCGGGGAGCTGTTTTTT.

V usage is TRBV5-6 and J usage is TRBJ2-2; tentative D call: TRBD1 (6 bases). CDR1 is SGHDT, CDR2 YYEEEE, per germline. There are 13 residues in the CDR3. Trimming removed 5 bases at V and 5 bases at J, with 10 bases between. This chain's CDR3 is CASSRRGTGELFF. CDR3 in DNA: TGTGCCAGCAGTCGTAGGGGGACCGGGGAGCTGTTTTTT.

A single count supports this clone. V is TRBV5-1 and J is TRBJ2-7; tentative D call: TRBD2 (6 bases). This CDR3 contains 14 residues. The germline V gene has CDR1 SGHRS and CDR2 YFSETQ. The V and J ends lost 0 bases and 6 bases respectively, with 13 bases between them. The CDR3 reads CASSLDWGDGEQYF. The CDR3 region has the DNA TGCGCCAGCAGCTTGGATTGGGGGGACGGCGAGCAGTACTTC.